The rows below give T cell receptor beta chains drawn from one sample of a study of beta chain features in type 1 diabetes. Assay used: immunoSEQ multiplex PCR; TCRdb lists only in-frame clones, some missing. The sample comprises about 290,000 clones, 8% of which are singletons, and 1% rests with the top ten. The sample taken for sequencing was central memory CD4+ T cells from blood. These receptors were collected from a woman aged 18-29 years in good health. Both conserved end residues are part of each CDR3. D genes are given only for firm matches. Clone size appears in some rows only: once, few, many, or a class for an expanded clone.

many | TRBJ1-6 | NA | 15 | TRBV28 | CASSLGTRQNSPLHF | TGTGCCAGCAGTTTAGGGACTAGGCAAAATTCACCCCTCCACTTT
few | TRBJ2-7 | NA | 14 | TRBV2 | CASRGLRGRYEQYF | TGTGCCAGCAGGGGACTAAGGGGGAGGTACGAGCAGTACTTC
NA | TRBJ2-3 | NA | 11 | TRBV20-1 | CSAKDRNTQYF | TGCAGTGCAAAGGACCGCAATACGCAGTATTTT
few | TRBJ2-1 | NA | 14 | TRBV6-5 | CASKPRSSYNEQFF | TGTGCCAGCAAACCCCGAAGCTCCTACAATGAGCAGTTCTTC
NA | TRBJ2-2 | NA | 14 | TRBV27 | CASSSFRGTGELFF | TGTGCCAGCAGTTCATTCCGGGGGACCGGGGAGCTGTTTTTT
NA | TRBJ2-7 | NA | 16 | TRBV7-8 | CATLGGGLGYRGEQYF | TGTGCCACCTTGGGGGGAGGACTAGGGTACAGGGGCGAGCAGTACTTC
few | TRBJ2-5 | NA | 12 | TRBV6-6 | CASSRGEETQYF | TGTGCCAGCAGTCGGGGAGAAGAGACCCAGTACTTC
few | TRBJ2-1 | NA | 14 | TRBV10-3 | CASSFRTVYNEQFF | TGTGCCAGCAGTTTCAGGACAGTCTACAATGAGCAGTTCTTC
few | TRBJ2-7 | NA | 15 | TRBV21-1 | CASSKASGRAYEQYF | TGTGCCAGCAGCAAAGCTAGCGGGAGGGCGTACGAGCAGTACTTC
NA | TRBJ1-5 | TRBD1 | 14 | TRBV18 | CASSPGTGDQPQHF | TGTGCCAGCTCCCCCGGGACAGGGGATCAGCCCCAGCATTTT
many | TRBJ2-1 | TRBD2 | 15 | TRBV19 | CASSTSGTTPNEQFF | TGTGCCAGTAGTACGTCCGGGACTACCCCGAATGAGCAGTTCTTC
once | TRBJ1-6 | NA | 13 | TRBV7-9 | CASSLATESPLHF | TGTGCCAGCAGCTTAGCCACGGAATCACCCCTCCACTTT
many | TRBJ2-6 | NA | 15 | TRBV19 | CASSMLGAGANVLTF | TGTGCCAGTAGTATGCTAGGAGCTGGGGCCAACGTCCTGACTTTC
NA | TRBJ2-5 | TRBD1 | 16 | TRBV7-9 | CASSTPRQGLEETQYF | TGTGCCAGCAGCACTCCCCGACAGGGGCTTGAGGAGACCCAGTACTTC
NA | TRBJ1-1 | NA | 13 | TRBV7-2 | CASQGYLNTEAFF | TGTGCCAGCCAAGGTTACCTGAACACTGAAGCTTTCTTT
many | TRBJ1-5 | TRBD1 | 15 | TRBV9 | CASSVGGGESQPQHF | TGTGCCAGCAGCGTAGGAGGGGGCGAGAGTCAGCCCCAGCATTTT
few | TRBJ1-1 | TRBD1 | 16 | TRBV14 | CASSRRQGTEWTEAFF | TGTGCCAGCAGTCGACGACAGGGAACGGAGTGGACTGAAGCTTTCTTT
NA | TRBJ1-4 | NA | 15 | TRBV7-9 | CASSRRMATNEKLFF | TGTGCCAGCAGCCGACGCATGGCAACTAATGAAAAACTGTTTTTT
few | TRBJ2-7 | NA | 13 | TRBV7-2 | CASSFGGPSEQYF | TGTGCCAGCAGCTTTGGAGGACCGAGCGAGCAGTACTTC
NA | TRBJ2-1 | NA | 13 | TRBV19 | CASSIVRNNEQFF | TGTGCCAGTAGTATAGTCAGGAACAATGAGCAGTTCTTC
few | TRBJ1-5 | NA | 13 | TRBV18 | CASSRMAGQPQHF | TGTGCCAGCTCACGAATGGCCGGGCAGCCCCAGCATTTT
few | TRBJ2-5 | NA | 15 | TRBV4-3 | CASSRTSVARETQYF | NA
NA | TRBJ1-6 | NA | 11 | TRBV11-2 | CASSSNSPLHF | TGTGCCAGCAGCTCAAATTCACCCCTCCACTTT
NA | TRBJ2-3 | NA | 14 | TRBV5-1 | CASSLTIRTDTQYF | TGCGCCAGCAGCTTGACGATAAGGACAGATACGCAGTATTTT
few | TRBJ2-1 | TRBD2 | 16 | TRBV14 | CASSQESSGRRNEQFF | TGTGCCAGCAGCCAAGAGTCTAGCGGGAGAAGGAATGAGCAGTTCTTC
NA | TRBJ2-7 | NA | 14 | TRBV29-1 | CSVLHRQAGYEQYF | TGCAGCGTTCTTCACCGACAGGCCGGCTACGAGCAGTACTTC
NA | TRBJ2-7 | TRBD2 | 14 | TRBV9 | CASSASGTSGEQYF | TGTGCCAGCAGCGCCTCCGGGACTAGCGGTGAGCAGTACTTC
NA | TRBJ1-2 | NA | 13 | TRBV27 | CASSLSGEGGYTF | TGTGCCAGCAGTTTATCGGGGGAGGGTGGCTACACCTTC
NA | TRBJ1-6 | TRBD1 | 13 | TRBV6-6 | CAIQTGSPPPLHF | TGTGCCATCCAGACAGGGAGTCCCCCACCCCTCCACTTT
many | TRBJ2-3 | NA | 14 | TRBV7-2 | CASSRGPRTDTQYF | TGTGCCAGCAGCCGTGGGCCTCGCACAGATACGCAGTATTTT
NA | TRBJ1-5 | NA | 14 | TRBV5-6 | CASSLSGGDQPQHF | TGTGCCAGCAGCCTGTCTGGGGGGGATCAGCCCCAGCATTTT
few | TRBJ2-3 | NA | 12 | TRBV7-6 | CASSLITDTQYF | TGTGCCAGCAGCTTGATCACAGATACGCAGTATTTT
few | TRBJ1-3 | NA | 14 | TRBV27 | CASRPGEIGNTIYF | TGTGCCAGCAGGCCTGGTGAGATTGGAAACACCATATATTTT
many | TRBJ2-7 | TRBD2 | 17 | TRBV4-2 | CASSPRTSGSRHYEQYF | TGTGCCAGCAGCCCACGGACTAGCGGGAGCCGGCACTACGAGCAGTACTTC
NA | TRBJ2-4 | NA | 15 | TRBV4-1 | CASSDDQGGKNIQYF | TGCGCCAGCAGCGACGACCAGGGGGGGAAAAACATTCAGTACTTC
few | TRBJ1-2 | TRBD1 | 13 | TRBV29-1 | CSGGQGVNYGYTF | TGCAGCGGGGGACAGGGTGTCAACTATGGCTACACCTTC
NA | TRBJ2-7 | TRBD1 | 18 | TRBV30 | CAWRPDTGLTGAWNEQYF | TGTGCCTGGAGGCCTGACACAGGTCTTACAGGGGCCTGGAACGAGCAGTACTTC
many | TRBJ2-1 | TRBD1 | 14 | TRBV11-2 | CASSRTGAYNEQFF | TGTGCCAGCAGCCGGACAGGGGCCTACAATGAGCAGTTCTTC
few | TRBJ2-1 | NA | 14 | TRBV25-1 | CASGAAGPYNEQFF | TGTGCCAGCGGGGCGGCAGGGCCCTACAATGAGCAGTTCTTC
few | TRBJ1-5 | NA | 12 | TRBV7-8 | CASSFLSQPQHF | TGTGCCAGCAGCTTCCTAAGTCAGCCCCAGCATTTT
few | TRBJ2-1 | TRBD2 | 15 | TRBV7-2 | CASSLDGLAGSEQFF | TGTGCCAGCAGCTTAGACGGGCTAGCGGGCAGTGAGCAGTTCTTC
few | TRBJ2-5 | TRBD1 | 14 | TRBV5-4 | CASSYRQGRETQYF | TGTGCCAGCAGCTATCGACAGGGAAGAGAGACCCAGTACTTC
few | TRBJ2-6 | NA | 14 | TRBV9 | CASSRAAGANVLTF | TGTGCCAGCTCGCGAGCTGCTGGGGCCAACGTCCTGACTTTC